This T cell receptor beta chain appears in the sequencing data of a study of T-cell memory formation after mild COVID-19. Each CDR3 protein gets one entry after TCRdb re-called the 5' RACE reads with MiXCR. The sample has about 360,000 distinct CDR3 sequences, approximately 15% seen once. As regards this clonotype: Its antigen is currently unknown.

The CDR3 spans 19 residues. Germline CDR1 MNHEY, CDR2 SVGAGI. V lost 4 bases and J lost 0; bases outside the gene matches: 11. Whole-study results and caveats: CD4/CD8 balance characterized clones contracting day 15 to 85, and CD4+ skew characterized later expanders.

The receptor comes from a man younger than 30 who had mild COVID-19 (a few samples of this study predate the infection). Cell type and time point are not known. The sequencing sample was made of PBMCs or a T cell subset sorted from them (not recorded which). The chain couples TRBV6-5 to TRBJ1-4; 10 bases are shared with TRBD1. The chain's CDR3 is CASSSGTGDSPSTNEKLFF. For the CDR3, the DNA is TGTGCCAGCAGTTCCGGGACAGGGGATTCCCCTTCAACTAATGAAAAACTGTTTTTT.